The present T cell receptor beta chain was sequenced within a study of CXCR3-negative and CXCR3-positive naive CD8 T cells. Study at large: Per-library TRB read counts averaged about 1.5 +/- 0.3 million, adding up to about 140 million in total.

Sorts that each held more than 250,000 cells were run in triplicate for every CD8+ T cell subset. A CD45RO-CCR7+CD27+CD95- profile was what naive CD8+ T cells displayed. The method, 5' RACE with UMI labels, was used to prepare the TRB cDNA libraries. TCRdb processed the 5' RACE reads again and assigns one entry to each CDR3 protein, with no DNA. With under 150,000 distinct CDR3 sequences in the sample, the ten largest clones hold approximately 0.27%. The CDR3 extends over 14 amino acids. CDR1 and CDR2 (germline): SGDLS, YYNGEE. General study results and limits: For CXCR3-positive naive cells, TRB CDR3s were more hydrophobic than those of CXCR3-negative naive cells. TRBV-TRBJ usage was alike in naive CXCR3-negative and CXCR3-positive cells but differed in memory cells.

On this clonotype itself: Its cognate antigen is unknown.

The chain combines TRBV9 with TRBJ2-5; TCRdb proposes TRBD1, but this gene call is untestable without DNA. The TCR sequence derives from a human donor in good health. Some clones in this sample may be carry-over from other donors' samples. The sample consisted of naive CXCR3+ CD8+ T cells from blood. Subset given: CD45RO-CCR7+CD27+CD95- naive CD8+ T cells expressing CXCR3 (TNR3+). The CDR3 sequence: CASSVGDTQETQYF.